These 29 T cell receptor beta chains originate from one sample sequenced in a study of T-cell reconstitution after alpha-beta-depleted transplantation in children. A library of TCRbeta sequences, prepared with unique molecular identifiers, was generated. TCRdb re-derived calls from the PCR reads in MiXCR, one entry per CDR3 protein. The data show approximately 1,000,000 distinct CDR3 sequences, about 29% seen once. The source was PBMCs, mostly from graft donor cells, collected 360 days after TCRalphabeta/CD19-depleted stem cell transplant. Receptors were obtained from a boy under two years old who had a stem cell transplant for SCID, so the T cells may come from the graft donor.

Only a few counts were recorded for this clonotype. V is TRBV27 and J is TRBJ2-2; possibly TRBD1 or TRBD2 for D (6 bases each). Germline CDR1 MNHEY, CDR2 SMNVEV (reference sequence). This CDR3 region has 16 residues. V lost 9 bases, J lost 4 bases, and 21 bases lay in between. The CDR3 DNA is TGTGCCAGTCGGAGATCAGGGGCGGGGAGCACCGGGGAGCTGTTTTTT. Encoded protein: CASRRSGAGSTGELFF.

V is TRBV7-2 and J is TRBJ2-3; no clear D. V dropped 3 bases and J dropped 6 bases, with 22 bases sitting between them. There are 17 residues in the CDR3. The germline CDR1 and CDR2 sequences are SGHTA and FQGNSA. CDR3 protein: CASSFFLVRLRMDTQYF. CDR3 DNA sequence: TGTGCCAGCAGCTTCTTTCTGGTGAGACTTCGAATGGATACGCAGTATTTT. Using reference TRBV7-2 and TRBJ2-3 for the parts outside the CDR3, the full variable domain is GAGVSQSPSNKVTEKGKDVELRCDPISGHTALYWYRQSLGQGLEFLIYFQGNSAPDKSGLPSDRFSAERTGGSVSTLTIQRTQQEDSAVYLCASSFFLVRLRMDTQYFGPGTRLTVL.

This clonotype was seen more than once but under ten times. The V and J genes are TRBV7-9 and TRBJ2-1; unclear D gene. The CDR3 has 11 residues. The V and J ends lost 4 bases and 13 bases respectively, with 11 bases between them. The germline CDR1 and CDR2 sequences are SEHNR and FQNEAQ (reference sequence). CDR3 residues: CASSYKSGQFF. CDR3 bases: TGTGCCAGCAGCTACAAGTCTGGTCAGTTCTTC.

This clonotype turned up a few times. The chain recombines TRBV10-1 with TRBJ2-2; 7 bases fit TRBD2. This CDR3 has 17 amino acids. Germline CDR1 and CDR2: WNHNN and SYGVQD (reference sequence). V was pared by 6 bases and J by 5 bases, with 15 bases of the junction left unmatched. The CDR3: CASRIHPGTNKTGELFF. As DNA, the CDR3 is TGCGCCAGCAGGATACACCCCGGGACTAACAAAACCGGGGAGCTGTTTTTT.

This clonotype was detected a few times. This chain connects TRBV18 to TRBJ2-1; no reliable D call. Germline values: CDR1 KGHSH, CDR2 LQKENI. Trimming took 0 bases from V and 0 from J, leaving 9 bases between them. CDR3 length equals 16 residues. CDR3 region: CASSPPIPSSYNEQFF. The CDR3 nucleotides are TGTGCCAGCTCACCACCGATCCCGAGCTCCTACAATGAGCAGTTCTTC.

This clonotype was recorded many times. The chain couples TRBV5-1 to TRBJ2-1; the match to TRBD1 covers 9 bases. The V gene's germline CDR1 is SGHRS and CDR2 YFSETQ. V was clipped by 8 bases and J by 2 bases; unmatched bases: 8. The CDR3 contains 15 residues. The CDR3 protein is CASHPGTGTYNEQFF. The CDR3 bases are TGCGCCAGTCACCCCGGGACAGGGACCTACAATGAGCAGTTCTTC.

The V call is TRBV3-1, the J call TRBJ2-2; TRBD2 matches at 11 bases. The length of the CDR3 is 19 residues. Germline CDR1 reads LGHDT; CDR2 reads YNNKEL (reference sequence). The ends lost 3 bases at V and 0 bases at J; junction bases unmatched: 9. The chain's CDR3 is CASSHIAGGLLANTGELFF. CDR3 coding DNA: TGTGCCAGCAGCCACATAGCGGGGGGGCTCTTGGCGAACACCGGGGAGCTGTTTTTT.

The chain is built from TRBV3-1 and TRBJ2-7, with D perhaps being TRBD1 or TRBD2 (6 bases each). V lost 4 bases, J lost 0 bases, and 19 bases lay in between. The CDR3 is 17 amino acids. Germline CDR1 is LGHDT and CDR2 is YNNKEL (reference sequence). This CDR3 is CASSPLGGRMSSYEQYF. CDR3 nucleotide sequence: TGTGCCAGCAGCCCATTGGGGGGCAGGATGAGCTCCTACGAGCAGTACTTC.

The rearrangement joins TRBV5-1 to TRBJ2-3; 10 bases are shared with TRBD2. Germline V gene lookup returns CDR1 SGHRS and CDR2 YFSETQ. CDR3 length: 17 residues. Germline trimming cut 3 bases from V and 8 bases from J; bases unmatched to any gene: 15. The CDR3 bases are TGCGCCAGCAGCTCAGTCAGCGGGGGGGCTGTTTCGGGTACGCAGTATTTT. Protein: CASSSVSGGAVSGTQYF.

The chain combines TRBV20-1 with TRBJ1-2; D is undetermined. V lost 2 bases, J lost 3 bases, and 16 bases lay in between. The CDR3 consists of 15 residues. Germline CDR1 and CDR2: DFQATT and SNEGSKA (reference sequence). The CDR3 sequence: CSARIWEEEDYGYTF. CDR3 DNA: TGCAGTGCTAGAATATGGGAAGAGGAGGACTATGGCTACACCTTC.

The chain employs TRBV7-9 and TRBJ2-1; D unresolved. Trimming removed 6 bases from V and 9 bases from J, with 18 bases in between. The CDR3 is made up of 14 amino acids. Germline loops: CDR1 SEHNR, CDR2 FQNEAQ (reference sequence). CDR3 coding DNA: TGTGCCAGCAGACTATTGGTGGCCGACGGTGAGCAGTTCTTC. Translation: CASRLLVADGEQFF. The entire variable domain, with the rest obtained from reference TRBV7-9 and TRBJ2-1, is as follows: DTGVSQNPRHKITKRGQNVTFRCDPISEHNRLYWYRQTLGQGPEFLTYFQNEAQLEKSRLLSDRFSAERPKGSFSTLEIQRTEQGDSAMYLCASRLLVADGEQFFGPGTRLTVL.

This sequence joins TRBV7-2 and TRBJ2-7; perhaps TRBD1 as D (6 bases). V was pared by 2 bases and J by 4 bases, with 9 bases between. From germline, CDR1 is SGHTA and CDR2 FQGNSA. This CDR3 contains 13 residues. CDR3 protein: CASSLWDNYEQYF. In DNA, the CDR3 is TGTGCCAGCAGCTTATGGGACAATTACGAGCAGTACTTC.

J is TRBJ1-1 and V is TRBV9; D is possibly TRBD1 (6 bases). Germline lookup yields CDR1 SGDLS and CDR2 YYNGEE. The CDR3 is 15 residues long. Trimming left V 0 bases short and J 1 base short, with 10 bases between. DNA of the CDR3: TGTGCCAGCAGCGTAGGAGGGGGACAGAACACTGAAGCTTTCTTT. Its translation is CASSVGGGQNTEAFF.

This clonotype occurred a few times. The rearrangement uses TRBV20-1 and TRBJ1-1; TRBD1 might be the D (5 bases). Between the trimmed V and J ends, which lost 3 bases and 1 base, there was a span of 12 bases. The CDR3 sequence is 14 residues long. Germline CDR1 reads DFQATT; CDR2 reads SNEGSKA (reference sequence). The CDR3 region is CSASRGRQNTEAFF. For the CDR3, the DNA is TGCAGTGCTAGCCGGGGACGGCAGAACACTGAAGCTTTCTTT.

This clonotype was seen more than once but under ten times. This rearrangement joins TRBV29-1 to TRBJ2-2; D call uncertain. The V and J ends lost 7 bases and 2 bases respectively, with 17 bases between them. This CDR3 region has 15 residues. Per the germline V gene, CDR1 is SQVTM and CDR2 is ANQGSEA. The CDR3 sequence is CSATKLNLNTGELFF. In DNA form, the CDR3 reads TGCAGCGCCACAAAGCTCAACCTTAACACCGGGGAGCTGTTTTTT.

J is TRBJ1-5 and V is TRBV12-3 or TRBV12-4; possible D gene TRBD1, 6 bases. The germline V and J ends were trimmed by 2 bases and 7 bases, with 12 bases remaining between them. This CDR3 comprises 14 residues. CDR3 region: CASSLTGMRQPQHF. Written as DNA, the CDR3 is TGTGCCAGCAGTTTAACAGGGATGAGGCAGCCCCAGCATTTT.

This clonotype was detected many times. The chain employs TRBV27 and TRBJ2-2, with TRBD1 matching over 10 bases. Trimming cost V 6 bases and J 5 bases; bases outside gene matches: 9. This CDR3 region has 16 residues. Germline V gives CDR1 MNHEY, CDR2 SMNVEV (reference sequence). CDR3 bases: TGTGCCAGCAGCACCGACAGGGGGCGGAGGACCGGGGAGCTGTTTTTT. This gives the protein CASSTDRGRRTGELFF.

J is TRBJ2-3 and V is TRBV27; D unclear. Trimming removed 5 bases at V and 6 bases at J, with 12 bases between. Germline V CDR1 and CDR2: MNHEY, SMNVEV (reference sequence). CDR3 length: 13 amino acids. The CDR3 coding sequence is TGTGCCAGCAGTACTTCAGTCGGGGATACGCAGTATTTT. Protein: CASSTSVGDTQYF.

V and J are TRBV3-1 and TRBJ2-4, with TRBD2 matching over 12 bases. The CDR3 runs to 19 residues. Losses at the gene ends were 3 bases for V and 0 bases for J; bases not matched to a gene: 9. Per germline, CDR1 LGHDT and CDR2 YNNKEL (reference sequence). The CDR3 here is CASSHLASGGALAKNIQYF. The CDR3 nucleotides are TGTGCCAGCAGCCACTTGGCTAGCGGGGGGGCTTTAGCCAAAAACATTCAGTACTTC.

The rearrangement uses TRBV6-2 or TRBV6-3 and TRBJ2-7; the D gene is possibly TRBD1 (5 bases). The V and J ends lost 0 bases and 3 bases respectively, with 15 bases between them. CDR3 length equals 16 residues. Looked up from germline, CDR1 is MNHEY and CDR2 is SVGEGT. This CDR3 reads CASSYSIGRVDYEQYF. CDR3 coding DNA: TGTGCCAGCAGTTACTCGATCGGCAGGGTTGACTACGAGCAGTACTTC.

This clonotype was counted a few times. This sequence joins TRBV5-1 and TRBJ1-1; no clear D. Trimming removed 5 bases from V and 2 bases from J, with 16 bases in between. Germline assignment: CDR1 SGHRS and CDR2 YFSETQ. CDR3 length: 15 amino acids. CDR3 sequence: CASSDSPAGNTEAFF. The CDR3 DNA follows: TGCGCCAGCAGTGACTCCCCCGCAGGTAACACTGAAGCTTTCTTT.

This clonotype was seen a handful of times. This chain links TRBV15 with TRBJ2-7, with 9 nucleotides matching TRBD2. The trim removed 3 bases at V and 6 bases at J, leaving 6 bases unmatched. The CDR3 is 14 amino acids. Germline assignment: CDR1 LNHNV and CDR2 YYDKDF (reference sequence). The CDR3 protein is CATSSLAGGLEQYF. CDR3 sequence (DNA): TGTGCCACCAGCAGTCTGGCGGGAGGGCTCGAGCAGTACTTC.

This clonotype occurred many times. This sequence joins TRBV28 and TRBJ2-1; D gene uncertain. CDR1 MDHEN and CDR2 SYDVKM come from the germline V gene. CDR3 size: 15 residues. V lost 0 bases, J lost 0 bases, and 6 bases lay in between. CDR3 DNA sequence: TGTGCCAGCAGTTTATGGCGGCTCTCCTACAATGAGCAGTTCTTC. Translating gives CASSLWRLSYNEQFF.

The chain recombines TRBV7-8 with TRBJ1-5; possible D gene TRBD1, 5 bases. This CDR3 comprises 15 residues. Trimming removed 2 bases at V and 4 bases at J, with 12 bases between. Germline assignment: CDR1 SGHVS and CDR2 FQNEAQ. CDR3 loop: CASSLNRIGNQPQHF. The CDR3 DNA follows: TGTGCCAGCAGCTTAAACAGGATTGGGAATCAGCCCCAGCATTTT.

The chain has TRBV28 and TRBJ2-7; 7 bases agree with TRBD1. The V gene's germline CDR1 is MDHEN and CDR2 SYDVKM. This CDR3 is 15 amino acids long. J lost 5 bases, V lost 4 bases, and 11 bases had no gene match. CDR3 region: CASSSPQTGAHEQYF. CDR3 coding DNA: TGTGCCAGCAGTTCCCCGCAAACAGGGGCCCACGAGCAGTACTTC.

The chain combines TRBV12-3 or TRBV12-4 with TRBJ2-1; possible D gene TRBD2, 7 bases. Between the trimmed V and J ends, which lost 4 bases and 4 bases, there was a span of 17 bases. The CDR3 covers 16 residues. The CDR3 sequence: CASSSKGGGLYNEQFF. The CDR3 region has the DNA TGTGCCAGCAGTTCAAAGGGGGGGGGGCTTTACAATGAGCAGTTCTTC.

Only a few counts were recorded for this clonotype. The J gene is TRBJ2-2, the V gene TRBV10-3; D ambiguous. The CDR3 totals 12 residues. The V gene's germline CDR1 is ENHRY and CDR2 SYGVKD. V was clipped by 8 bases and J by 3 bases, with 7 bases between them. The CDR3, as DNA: TGTGCCATCGGCATGCACACCGGGGAGCTGTTTTTT. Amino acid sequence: CAIGMHTGELFF.

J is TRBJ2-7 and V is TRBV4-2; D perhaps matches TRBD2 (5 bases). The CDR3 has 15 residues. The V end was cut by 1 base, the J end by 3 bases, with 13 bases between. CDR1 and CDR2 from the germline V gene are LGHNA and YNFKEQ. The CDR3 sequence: CASSQGGKNIYEQYF. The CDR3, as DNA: TGTGCCAGCAGCCAAGGAGGGAAAAATATCTACGAGCAGTACTTC.

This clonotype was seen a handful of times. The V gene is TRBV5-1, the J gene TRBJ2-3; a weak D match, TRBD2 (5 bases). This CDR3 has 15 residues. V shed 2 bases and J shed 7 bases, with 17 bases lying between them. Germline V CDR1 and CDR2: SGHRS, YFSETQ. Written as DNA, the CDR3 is TGCGCCAGCAGCTTTAGCGCTACCCTCGGGAATACGCAGTATTTT. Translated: CASSFSATLGNTQYF.